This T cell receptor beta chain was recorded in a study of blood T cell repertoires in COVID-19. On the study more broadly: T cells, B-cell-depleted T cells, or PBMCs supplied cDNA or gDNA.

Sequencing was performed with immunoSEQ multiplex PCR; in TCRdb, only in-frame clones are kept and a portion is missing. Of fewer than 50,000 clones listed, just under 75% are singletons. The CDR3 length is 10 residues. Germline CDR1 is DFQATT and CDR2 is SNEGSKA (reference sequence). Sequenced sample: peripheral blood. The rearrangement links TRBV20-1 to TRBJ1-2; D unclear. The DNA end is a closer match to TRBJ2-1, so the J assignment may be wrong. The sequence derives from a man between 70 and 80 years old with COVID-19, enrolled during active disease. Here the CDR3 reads CSATAGRQFF. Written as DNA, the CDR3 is TGCAGTGCGACCGCTGGTAGACAGTTCTTC.